The source of this TCR beta chain is a study of shared T cell receptors in the human thymus. CDR1 and CDR2 (germline): LGHNT, FRNRAP. V was pared by 5 bases and J by 0 bases, with 13 bases of the junction left unmatched. The CDR3 totals 18 residues. Method: immunoSEQ multiplex PCR; TCRdb's copy keeps in-frame clones and lacks some. The sample has some 700,000 clones; 85% to 90% are singletons. The sample also formed part of further work on human thymus T cells.

Sequencing was done on a sample of thymocytes. The J gene is TRBJ2-1, the V gene TRBV12-5, with TRBD1 identical over 7 bases. This clonotype was sampled from a boy less than two years old with a congenital heart defect. CDR3 bases: TGTGCTAGTGGTACCGCTACCGGGACAGCCAGCTCCTACAATGAGCAGTTCTTC. Translated: CASGTATGTASSYNEQFF. Variable domain in full (rest from reference TRBV12-5 and TRBJ2-1): DARVTQTPRHKVTEMGQEVTMRCQPILGHNTVFWYRQTMMQGLELLAYFRNRAPLDDSGMPKDRFSAEMPDATLATLKIQPSEPRDSAVYFCASGTATGTASSYNEQFFGPGTRLTVL.